Below are 5 T cell receptor beta chains sequenced from a single sample in a study of blood T cell repertoires in COVID-19. Data came from immunoSEQ multiplex PCR; TCRdb stores just in-frame clones and leaves some out. Altogether roughly 150,000 clones are present, 90% to 95% being singletons, with the ten largest covering around 2%. What was sequenced was peripheral blood. These TCRs come from an older woman with COVID-19, enrolled during active disease.

The chain uses TRBV4-2 and TRBJ1-5; D gene uncertain. V shed 0 bases and J shed 11 bases, with 8 bases lying between them. The CDR3 length is 12 residues. Germline CDR1 is LGHNA and CDR2 is YNFKEQ. CDR3 in amino acids: CASSQEEGAQHF. CDR3 in DNA: TGTGCCAGCAGCCAAGAAGAGGGCGCCCAGCATTTT.

V usage is TRBV5-1 and J usage is TRBJ1-6; the match to TRBD1 covers 7 bases. The CDR3 sequence is 20 residues long. With 0 bases clipped from V and 10 bases from J, the junction kept 22 bases outside the gene matches. Germline V gives CDR1 SGHRS, CDR2 YFSETQ. CDR3 loop: CASSLGPGMAVQGGGSPLHF. CDR3 DNA sequence: TGCGCCAGCAGCTTGGGCCCCGGAATGGCGGTGCAGGGGGGCGGCTCACCCCTCCACTTT.

This clone was counted a single time. This sequence joins TRBV19 and TRBJ2-7; a possible D gene is TRBD2 (6 bases). V lost 6 bases to trimming and J lost 0 bases, with 12 bases between them. Per germline, CDR1 LNHDA and CDR2 SQIVND (reference sequence). The CDR3 has 14 residues. CDR3 in DNA: TGTGCCAGTAGGTCGGCGGGGAGCTCCTACGAGCAGTACTTC. Translating gives CASRSAGSSYEQYF.

The V gene is TRBV7-9, the J gene TRBJ1-1; 10 bases are shared with TRBD1. The CDR3 sequence is 13 residues long. With 1 base clipped from V and 10 bases from J, the junction kept 3 bases outside the gene matches. Germline loops: CDR1 SEHNR, CDR2 FQNEAQ (reference sequence). CDR3 region: CASSLGDRGPAFF. The CDR3 DNA reads TGTGCCAGCAGCTTAGGGGACAGGGGCCCAGCTTTCTTT.

The V and J genes are TRBV7-2 and TRBJ1-5, with a possible D match to TRBD1 (5 bases). The germline V gene encodes CDR1 SGHTA and CDR2 FQGNSA. V was pared by 5 bases and J by 5 bases, with 16 bases between. This CDR3 is 15 amino acids long. The CDR3 is CASSPDGAPHQPQHF. The CDR3 DNA reads as TGTGCCAGCAGCCCAGATGGGGCACCCCATCAGCCCCAGCATTTT.